This T cell receptor (beta chain) came from a study of cytomegalovirus exposure and HLA in healthy donors. This PCR relied on a set of 60 Vbeta primers and 13 Jbeta primers. TCRdb keeps only in-frame clones here, not all; method: immunoSEQ multiplex PCR. The table includes 110,000 to 150,000 clones, roughly 62% detected once. As regards this clone: No antigen is known for it.

Study conclusions and caveats: V- and J-gene trimming in TCR beta was tied to a missense DCLRE1C variant by an analysis performed later.

In germline, CDR1 is MGHRA, CDR2 YSYEKL. With 1 base clipped from V and 3 bases from J, the junction kept 5 bases outside the gene matches. There are 16 residues in the CDR3. The chain has TRBV4-1 and TRBJ1-3, with 8 bases fitting TRBD1. Sequencing was done on a sample of PBMCs. The receptor's source is a man between 60 and 75 years old in good health and CMV-seronegative. The CDR3 DNA reads as TGCGCCAGCAGCCAAGTATGGACAGGGAGTGGAAACACCATATATTTT. Translating gives CASSQVWTGSGNTIYF.